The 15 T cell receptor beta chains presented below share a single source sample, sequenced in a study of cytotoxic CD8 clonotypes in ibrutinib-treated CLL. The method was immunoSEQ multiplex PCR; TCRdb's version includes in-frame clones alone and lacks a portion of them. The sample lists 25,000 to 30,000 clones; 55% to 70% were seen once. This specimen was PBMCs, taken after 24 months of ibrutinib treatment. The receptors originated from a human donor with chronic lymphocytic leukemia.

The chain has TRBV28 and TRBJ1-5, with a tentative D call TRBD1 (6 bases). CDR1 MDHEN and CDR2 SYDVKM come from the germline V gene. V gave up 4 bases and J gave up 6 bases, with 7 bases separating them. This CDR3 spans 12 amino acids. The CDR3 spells CASSSGVQPQHF. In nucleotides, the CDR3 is TGTGCCAGCAGTTCAGGGGTTCAGCCCCAGCATTTT.

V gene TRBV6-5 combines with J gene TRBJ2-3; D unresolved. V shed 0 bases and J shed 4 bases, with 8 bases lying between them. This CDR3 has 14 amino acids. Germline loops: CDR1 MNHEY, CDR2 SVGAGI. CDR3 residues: CASSYSEKSDTQYF. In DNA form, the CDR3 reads TGTGCCAGCAGTTACTCAGAGAAGTCAGATACGCAGTATTTT.

The CDR3 region is CASRPGTGYYGYTF. The CDR3 DNA reads TGTGCCAGCCGCCCTGGGACAGGGTACTATGGCTACACCTTC. The rearrangement links TRBV27 to TRBJ1-2; TRBD1 matches at 9 bases. V lost 8 bases to trimming and J lost 3 bases; unmatched junction nucleotides: 7. The germline gives CDR1 MNHEY, CDR2 SMNVEV (reference sequence). The CDR3 runs to 14 residues.

CDR3 sequence reads: CASSEWGGAQPQHF. The DNA of the CDR3 is TGTGCCAGCAGTGAATGGGGCGGTGCTCAGCCCCAGCATTTT. The chain couples TRBV6-1 to TRBJ1-5, with D perhaps TRBD1 (5 bases). Germline V lookup: CDR1 MNHNS, CDR2 SASEGT. The CDR3 consists of 14 residues. Trimming removed 2 bases at V and 6 bases at J, with 11 bases between.

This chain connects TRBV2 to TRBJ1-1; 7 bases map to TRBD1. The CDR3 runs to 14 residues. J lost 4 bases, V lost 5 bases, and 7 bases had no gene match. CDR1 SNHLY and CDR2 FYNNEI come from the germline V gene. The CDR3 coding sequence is TGTGCCAGCAGTTCACAGGGGCGGGGCACTGAAGCTTTCTTT. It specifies CASSSQGRGTEAFF.

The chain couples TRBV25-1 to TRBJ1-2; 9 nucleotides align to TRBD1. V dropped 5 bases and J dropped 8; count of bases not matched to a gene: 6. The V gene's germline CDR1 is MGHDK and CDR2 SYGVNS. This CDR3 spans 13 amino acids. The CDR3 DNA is TGTGCCAGCAGTCCTCGGACAGGGGTCGGCTACACCTTC. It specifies CASSPRTGVGYTF.

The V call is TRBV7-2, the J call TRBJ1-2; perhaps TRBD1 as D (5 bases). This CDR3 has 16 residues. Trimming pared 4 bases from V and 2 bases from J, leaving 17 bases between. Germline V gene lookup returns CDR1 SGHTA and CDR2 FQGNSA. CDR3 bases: TGTGCCAGCAGCTCTTGGGGACCGCTACTCAACTATGGCTACACCTTC. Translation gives CASSSWGPLLNYGYTF.

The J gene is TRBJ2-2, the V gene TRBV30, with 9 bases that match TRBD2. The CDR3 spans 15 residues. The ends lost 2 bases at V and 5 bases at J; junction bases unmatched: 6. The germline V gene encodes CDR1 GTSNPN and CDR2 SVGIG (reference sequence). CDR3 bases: TGTGCCTGGAGTAGGGGGACTAGCTCAACCGGGGAGCTGTTTTTT. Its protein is CAWSRGTSSTGELFF.

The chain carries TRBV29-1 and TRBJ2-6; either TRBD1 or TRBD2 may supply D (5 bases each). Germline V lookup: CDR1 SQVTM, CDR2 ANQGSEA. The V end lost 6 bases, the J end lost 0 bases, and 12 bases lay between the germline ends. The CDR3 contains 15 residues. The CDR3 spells CSVASGTSGANVLTF. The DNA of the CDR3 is TGCAGCGTAGCCTCTGGGACCTCTGGGGCCAACGTCCTGACTTTC.

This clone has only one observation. The CDR3 reads CASSFGRYYGYTF. Written as DNA, the CDR3 is TGTGCCAGCAGTTTTGGCAGATACTATGGCTACACCTTC. The chain carries TRBV28 and TRBJ1-2; no definite D call. Germline CDR1 is MDHEN and CDR2 is SYDVKM. CDR3 length: 13 residues. Trimming shortened V by 3 bases and J by 3 bases, and 8 bases separated the two germline ends.

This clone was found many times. CDR3 in DNA: TGTGCCTGGAGGGAACAGGGGAGACCCTATGGCTACACCTTC. As protein: CAWREQGRPYGYTF. The rearrangement uses TRBV30 and TRBJ1-2; 7 nucleotides agree with TRBD1. This CDR3 spans 14 amino acids. Per the germline V gene, CDR1 is GTSNPN and CDR2 is SVGIG (reference sequence). J was trimmed by 4 bases and V by 3 bases; bases with no gene match: 8.

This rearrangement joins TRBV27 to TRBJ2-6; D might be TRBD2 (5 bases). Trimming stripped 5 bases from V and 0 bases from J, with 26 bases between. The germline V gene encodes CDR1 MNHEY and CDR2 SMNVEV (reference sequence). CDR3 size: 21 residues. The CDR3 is CASSPVGVSLSRGSGANVLTF. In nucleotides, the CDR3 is TGTGCCAGCAGTCCCGTCGGCGTCTCGCTCTCCCGGGGCTCTGGGGCCAACGTCCTGACTTTC. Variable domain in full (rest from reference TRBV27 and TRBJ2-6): EAQVTQNPRYLITVTGKKLTVTCSQNMNHEYMSWYRQDPGLGLRQIYYSMNVEVTDKGDVPEGYKVSRKEKRNFPLILESPSPNQTSLYFCASSPVGVSLSRGSGANVLTFGAGSRLTVL.

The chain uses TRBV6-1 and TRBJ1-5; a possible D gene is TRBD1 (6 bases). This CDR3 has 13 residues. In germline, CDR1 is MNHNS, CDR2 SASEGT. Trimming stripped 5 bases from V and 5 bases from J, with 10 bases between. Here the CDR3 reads CASSRTDDQPQHF. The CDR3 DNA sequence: TGTGCCAGCAGTAGGACAGACGATCAGCCCCAGCATTTT.

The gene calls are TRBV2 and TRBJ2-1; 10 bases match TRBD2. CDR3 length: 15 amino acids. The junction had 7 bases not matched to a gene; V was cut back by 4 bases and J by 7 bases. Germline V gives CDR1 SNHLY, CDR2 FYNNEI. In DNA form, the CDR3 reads TGTGCCAGCAGTGCCAGCGGGGGGGCAAGTAATGAGCAGTTCTTC. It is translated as CASSASGGASNEQFF.

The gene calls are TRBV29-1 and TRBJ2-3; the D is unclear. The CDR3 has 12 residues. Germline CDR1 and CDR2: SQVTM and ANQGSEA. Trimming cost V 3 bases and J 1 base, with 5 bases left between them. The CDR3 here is CSVEAGTDTQYF. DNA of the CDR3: TGCAGCGTTGAGGCGGGCACAGATACGCAGTATTTT.